The next 29 T cell receptor beta chains were all read from a single sample in a study of blood T cell repertoires in COVID-19. Sequenced by immunoSEQ multiplex PCR; TCRdb stores in-frame clones only, minus some. The sample includes about 160,000 clones, under 85% of them seen just once. Sequenced material: peripheral blood. The receptor source for this set is a man between 65 and 85 years old with acute or convalescent COVID-19.

This clone was counted a few times. The V and J genes are TRBV27 and TRBJ1-5; 7 positions agree with TRBD1. V gave up 5 bases and J gave up 0 bases; unmatched junction bases: 10. This CDR3 is 17 amino acids long. The germline CDR1 and CDR2 sequences are MNHEY and SMNVEV (reference sequence). The CDR3 DNA follows: TGTGCCAGCAGTCCACGACAGGGCCTACCTAGCAATCAGCCCCAGCATTTT. Translating gives CASSPRQGLPSNQPQHF.

The V gene is TRBV11-2, the J gene TRBJ2-2, with 12 bases aligning to TRBD2. This CDR3 has 15 amino acids. V was pared by 3 bases and J by 6 bases, with 2 bases of the junction left unmatched. CDR1 and CDR2 (germline): SGHAT, FQNNGV. Here the CDR3 reads CASSLLAGGSGELFF. CDR3 DNA: TGTGCCAGCAGCTTGCTAGCGGGGGGGTCCGGGGAGCTGTTTTTT. Combining the CDR3 with reference TRBV11-2 and TRBJ2-2 gives the whole variable domain EAGVAQSPRYKIIEKRQSVAFWCNPISGHATLYWYQQILGQGPKLLIQFQNNGVVDDSQLPKDRFSAERLKGVDSTLKIQPAKLEDSAVYLCASSLLAGGSGELFFGEGSRLTVL.

This clone occurred once. V gene TRBV7-6 combines with J gene TRBJ2-3; 11 nucleotides line up with TRBD2. The V and J ends lost 1 base and 2 bases, in that order; junction bases with no gene match: 2. The CDR3 extends over 16 amino acids. Germline values: CDR1 SGHVS, CDR2 FNYEAQ. For the CDR3, the DNA is TGTGCCAGCAGCTTAGTACTAGCGGGAGCCACAGATACGCAGTATTTT. Translating it yields CASSLVLAGATDTQYF.

This clone has a single count. The chain combines TRBV5-1 with TRBJ2-7; 10 bases are shared with TRBD1. The germline CDR1 and CDR2 sequences are SGHRS and YFSETQ. J was trimmed by 6 bases and V by 5 bases; bases with no gene match: 8. The CDR3 loop spans 14 amino acids. CDR3 in DNA: TGCGCCAGCAGGGGGGACAGGGGTGATAGCGAGCAGTACTTC. Encoded protein: CASRGDRGDSEQYF.

The CDR3 reads CASSPGAYEQYF. Here the CDR3 DNA reads TGTGCCAGCAGCCCGGGTGCCTACGAGCAGTACTTC. The chain employs TRBV11-3 and TRBJ2-7; D call uncertain. V lost 5 bases and J 2 bases, leaving 7 bases between the germline ends. The germline gives CDR1 SGHNT, CDR2 YENEEA. This CDR3 is 12 amino acids long.

This clone was observed a few times. The V call is TRBV5-4, the J call TRBJ2-3, with TRBD2 identical over 9 bases. This CDR3 has 15 residues. Germline CDR1 and CDR2: SGHNT and YYREEE (reference sequence). The trim removed 4 bases at V and 7 bases at J, leaving 10 bases unmatched. The chain's CDR3 is CASSTPGTSSHTQYF. For the CDR3, the DNA is TGTGCCAGCAGCACACCCGGGACTAGCAGCCATACGCAGTATTTT.

The rearrangement links TRBV18 to TRBJ2-3; no clear D. Between the trimmed V and J ends, which lost 8 bases and 5 bases, there was a span of 20 bases. The germline V gene has CDR1 KGHSH and CDR2 LQKENI. This CDR3 has 15 amino acids. The CDR3 region is CASSPRGSGGDTQYF. The CDR3 DNA sequence: TGTGCCAGCAGTCCCCGCGGCTCCGGTGGAGATACGCAGTATTTT.

This clone was detected once. The chain has TRBV28 and TRBJ1-6; 7 nucleotides match TRBD1. The CDR3 contains 12 residues. The V segment lost 5 bases and the J segment 17 bases; nucleotides outside the gene matches: 9. Per the germline V gene, CDR1 is MDHEN and CDR2 is SYDVKM. This chain's CDR3 is CASSPRQGRFHF. In nucleotides, the CDR3 is TGTGCCAGCAGTCCCCGACAGGGCCGCTTCCACTTT.

The rearrangement uses TRBV7-8 and TRBJ2-7; D uncertain. The V end lost 5 bases, the J end lost 3 bases, and 14 bases lay between the germline ends. The CDR3 extends over 14 amino acids. CDR1 SGHVS and CDR2 FQNEAQ come from the germline V gene. The CDR3 reads CASSPRRLGYEQYF. For the CDR3, the DNA is TGTGCCAGCAGCCCCCGGCGACTTGGCTACGAGCAGTACTTC.

The chain joins TRBV7-2 to TRBJ2-5, with no clear D. The V and J ends lost 3 bases and 1 base respectively, with 6 bases between them. The CDR3 has 13 amino acids. Germline V lookup: CDR1 SGHTA, CDR2 FQGNSA. The CDR3 DNA sequence: TGTGCCAGCAGCTTGTGGGCCCAAGAGACCCAGTACTTC. This translates into CASSLWAQETQYF. The whole variable domain, remainder taken from reference TRBV7-2 and TRBJ2-5, is GAGVSQSPSNKVTEKGKDVELRCDPISGHTALYWYRQSLGQGLEFLIYFQGNSAPDKSGLPSDRFSAERTGGSVSTLTIQRTQQEDSAVYLCASSLWAQETQYFGPGTRLLVL.

V is TRBV3-1 (or the pseudogene TRBV3-2) and J is TRBJ1-6, with TRBD1 matching 9 bases. Germline V gene sequence: CDR1 LGHDT, CDR2 YNNKEL (reference sequence). The V gene end was trimmed by 4 bases and the J gene end by 7 bases; junction bases not matched to a gene: 5. There are 15 residues in the CDR3. CDR3: CASSPRDRVNSPLHF. CDR3 coding DNA: TGTGCCAGCAGCCCCCGGGACAGGGTAAATTCACCCCTCCACTTT.

The chain has TRBV27 and TRBJ2-2; maybe TRBD1 (6 bases). The CDR3 contains 17 residues. V lost 3 bases and J 2 bases, leaving 16 bases between the germline ends. Germline values: CDR1 MNHEY, CDR2 SMNVEV (reference sequence). As DNA, the CDR3 is TGTGCCAGCAGTTTTTTTCAGGGGCCGCAAAACACCGGGGAGCTGTTTTTT. Residues: CASSFFQGPQNTGELFF.

The chain employs TRBV19 and TRBJ1-2, with D possibly TRBD1 on 5 matching bases. CDR3 length equals 13 residues. The germline V gene has CDR1 LNHDA and CDR2 SQIVND (reference sequence). Trimming removed 4 bases from V and 8 bases from J, with 14 bases in between. The CDR3 DNA reads TGTGCCAGTAGTAGCCAGGGCTCCCAGGGCTACACCTTC. Protein sequence: CASSSQGSQGYTF.

The chain joins TRBV27 to TRBJ2-2; the match to TRBD2 covers 15 bases. J lost 5 bases, V lost 6 bases, and 13 bases had no gene match. The CDR3 extends over 19 amino acids. Germline V gene data show CDR1 as MNHEY and CDR2 as SMNVEV (reference sequence). This chain's CDR3 is CASRGSGLAGGSGTGELFF. Here the CDR3 DNA reads TGTGCCAGCAGGGGGTCTGGACTAGCGGGAGGGTCAGGGACCGGGGAGCTGTTTTTT.

The rearrangement joins TRBV7-9 to TRBJ1-5; D gene uncertain. CDR1 and CDR2 (germline): SEHNR, FQNEAQ (reference sequence). V was trimmed by 0 bases and J by 4 bases, leaving 13 bases between them. The CDR3 extends over 16 amino acids. The CDR3 is CASSLAAGTENQPQHF. CDR3 DNA sequence: TGTGCCAGCAGCTTAGCGGCGGGAACAGAAAATCAGCCCCAGCATTTT.

Only a few counts were recorded for this clone. This chain uses TRBV29-1 with TRBJ1-1; 9 positions match TRBD1. With V trimmed by 6 bases and J by 5 bases, 7 bases remained unmatched. The CDR3 is 13 residues long. The germline CDR1 and CDR2 sequences are SQVTM and ANQGSEA. The CDR3 bases are TGCAGCGTGGAACAGGGGGCTGGAACTGAAGCTTTCTTT. It codes for CSVEQGAGTEAFF. Filled out from reference TRBV29-1 and TRBJ1-1, the complete variable domain reads SAVISQKPSRDICQRGTSLTIQCQVDSQVTMMFWYRQQPGQSLTLIATANQGSEATYESGFVIDKFPISRPNLTFSTLTVSNMSPEDSSIYLCSVEQGAGTEAFFGQGTRLTVV.

The chain recombines TRBV7-3 with TRBJ2-3; the match to TRBD2 covers 8 bases. This CDR3 has 16 residues. The V and J ends lost 0 bases and 7 bases, in that order; junction bases with no gene match: 9. Germline V lookup: CDR1 SGHTA, CDR2 FQGTGA. CDR3: CASSLTSSGSGNTQYF. CDR3 bases: TGTGCCAGCAGCTTAACGTCGAGCGGGAGTGGAAATACGCAGTATTTT.

The chain joins TRBV15 to TRBJ2-7, with D possibly being TRBD2 (6 bases). CDR1 is LNHNV and CDR2 is YYDKDF in the germline V gene (reference sequence). The CDR3 contains 12 residues. The V end was cut by 6 bases, the J end by 6 bases, with 12 bases between. Here the CDR3 reads CATRGTRSEQYF. CDR3 in DNA: TGTGCCACCAGGGGGACTCGTTCCGAGCAGTACTTC.

The rearrangement joins TRBV21-1 to TRBJ2-3; the D segment call TRBD1 is taken from the table without a DNA check. TRBV21-1 is an annotated pseudogene. This CDR3 spans 16 amino acids. Here the CDR3 reads CASNPTGRLKVDTQYF. The DNA of the CDR3 is TGTGCCAGCAACCCGACAGGGCGTCTCAAAGTAGATACGCAGTATTTT.

This clone was recorded many times. The V call is TRBV19, the J call TRBJ1-4; 8 bases align to TRBD1. Germline-derived CDR1 and CDR2 are LNHDA and SQIVND (reference sequence). V lost 3 bases, J lost 5 bases, and 8 bases stayed unmatched. The CDR3 runs 16 residues. CDR3 DNA sequence: TGTGCCAGTAGTATTGGGCCGGGACAGGCGAATGAAAAACTGTTTTTT. It translates to CASSIGPGQANEKLFF.

The V call is TRBV11-3, the J call TRBJ2-3, with D possibly matching TRBD1 (6 bases). The V end was cut by 5 bases, the J end by 2 bases, with 14 bases between. CDR3 length: 15 amino acids. Germline V CDR1 and CDR2: SGHNT, YENEEA. CDR3 in amino acids: CASSGGQPFTDTQYF. The CDR3 DNA reads TGTGCCAGCAGCGGCGGACAGCCGTTCACAGATACGCAGTATTTT. The full variable domain, in which reference TRBV11-3 and TRBJ2-3 provide the parts outside the CDR3, is EAGVVQSPRYKIIEKKQPVAFWCNPISGHNTLYWYLQNLGQGPELLIRYENEEAVDDSQLPKDRFSAERLKGVDSTLKIQPAELGDSAVYLCASSGGQPFTDTQYFGPGTRLTVL.

This chain links TRBV18 with TRBJ2-1; TRBD2 matches 12 bases. The CDR3 is 15 residues long. Trimming took 3 bases from V and 8 from J; bases not matched to a gene: 5. In germline, CDR1 is KGHSH, CDR2 LQKENI. CDR3 bases: TGTGCCAGCTCACCGACTAGCGGGGGCGTCGATGAGCAGTTCTTC. The encoded protein is CASSPTSGGVDEQFF.

This rearrangement joins TRBV5-6 to TRBJ1-6; a weak D match, TRBD1 (6 bases). V was pared by 5 bases and J by 9 bases, with 12 bases between. The CDR3 is 13 amino acids. Germline V gene lookup returns CDR1 SGHDT and CDR2 YYEEEE. The CDR3 loop reads CASSREGVSPLHF. For the CDR3, the DNA is TGTGCCAGCAGTCGCGAGGGGGTTTCACCCCTCCACTTT.

The gene calls are TRBV5-6 and TRBJ2-3; TRBD2 matches 8 bases. Germline CDR1 reads SGHDT; CDR2 reads YYEEEE. CDR3 length: 15 amino acids. J lost 3 bases, V lost 1 base, and 4 bases had no gene match. The chain's CDR3 is CASSLSQRETDTQYF. The CDR3 DNA reads TGTGCCAGCAGCTTGTCCCAGCGGGAGACAGATACGCAGTATTTT. Full variable domain (rest looked up from reference TRBV5-6 and TRBJ2-3): DAGVTQSPTHLIKTRGQQVTLRCSPKSGHDTVSWYQQALGQGPQFIFQYYEEEERQRGNFPDRFSGHQFPNYSSELNVNALLLGDSALYLCASSLSQRETDTQYFGPGTRLTVL.

The V gene is TRBV2, the J gene TRBJ1-2; 9 bases line up with TRBD1. After removal of 5 bases from V and 4 bases from J, the junction contained 5 bases not matched to a gene. The CDR3 length is 14 residues. CDR1 and CDR2 (germline): SNHLY, FYNNEI. CDR3 protein: CASSPWGQGYGYTF. The CDR3 DNA follows: TGTGCCAGCAGTCCTTGGGGACAGGGCTATGGCTACACCTTC.

The J gene is TRBJ1-2, the V gene TRBV6-2 or TRBV6-3; D may be TRBD1 (6 bases). The CDR3 has 15 residues. In germline, CDR1 is MNHEY, CDR2 SVGEGT. V dropped 2 bases and J dropped 4 bases, with 14 bases sitting between them. The CDR3 DNA sequence: TGTGCCAGCAGTTACGCAGAACAGGGCGGCTATGGCTACACCTTC. Protein product: CASSYAEQGGYGYTF.

This rearrangement joins TRBV11-2 to TRBJ1-3, with D hard to call. The CDR3 covers 12 residues. The germline V gene encodes CDR1 SGHAT and CDR2 FQNNGV. V gave up 3 bases and J gave up 7 bases, with 7 bases separating them. In DNA form, the CDR3 reads TGTGCCAGCAGCTTTGGGCAGAACACCATATATTTT. Protein sequence: CASSFGQNTIYF.

DNA for the CDR3: TGTGCCAGCAGTATGACAGCAGCCGGTAATACTGAAGCTTTCTTT. This sequence encodes CASSMTAAGNTEAFF. The chain is built from TRBV6-5 and TRBJ1-1; a weak D match, TRBD1 (5 bases). There are 15 residues in the CDR3. CDR1 is MNHEY and CDR2 is SVGAGI in the germline V gene. The V end lost 5 bases, the J end lost 5 bases, and 18 bases lay between the germline ends.

The V and J genes are TRBV7-2 and TRBJ2-7, with a tentative D call TRBD2 (5 bases). Looked up from germline, CDR1 is SGHTA and CDR2 is FQGNSA. V was trimmed by 5 bases and J by 3 bases, leaving 14 bases between them. CDR3 length: 14 residues. In nucleotides, the CDR3 is TGTGCCAGCAGCAAGGACTTTTTGAGCTACGAGCAGTACTTC. It codes for CASSKDFLSYEQYF.